A single sample gave rise to the 27 T cell receptor beta chains below, sequenced in a study of CD4+ T cells in melanoma. Some clones are missing from TCRdb's copy, which holds only in-frame ones; the method was immunoSEQ multiplex PCR. The sample has 10,000 or so clones; roughly 60% are singletons. The sequencing input was cells from a culture (not recorded whether cultured in vitro). All receptors derive from a human donor with melanoma.

The chain joins TRBV7-2 to TRBJ2-2; 7 positions match TRBD2. This CDR3 is built from 16 residues. Trimming took 0 bases from V and 4 from J; bases not matched to a gene: 5. Germline loops: CDR1 SGHTA, CDR2 FQGNSA. The CDR3 DNA is TGTGCCAGCAGCTTAGCGCTCCGGGGGGTCACCGGGGAGCTGTTTTTT. Translated, it gives CASSLALRGVTGELFF.

There are a few counts of this clone. The V and J genes are TRBV5-1 and TRBJ2-1; TRBD2 is a possible D gene (6 bases). CDR1 SGHRS and CDR2 YFSETQ come from the germline V gene. The CDR3 sequence is 14 residues long. The ends were cut back, 0 bases at V and 3 bases at J, with 7 bases in the middle. CDR3: CASSLGGDYNEQFF. The CDR3 DNA reads TGCGCCAGCAGCTTGGGCGGGGACTACAATGAGCAGTTCTTC.

The rearrangement joins TRBV5-4 to TRBJ1-2; no firm D call. The CDR3 covers 13 residues. V was trimmed by 5 bases and J by 4 bases, leaving 12 bases between them. Germline-derived CDR1 and CDR2 are SGHNT and YYREEE (reference sequence). CDR3 loop: CASRAGPGYGYTF. CDR3 sequence (DNA): TGTGCCAGCAGGGCCGGGCCGGGCTATGGCTACACCTTC. The full variable domain, in which reference TRBV5-4 and TRBJ1-2 provide the parts outside the CDR3, is ETGVTQSPTHLIKTRGQQVTLRCSSQSGHNTVSWYQQALGQGPQFIFQYYREEENGRGNFPPRFSGLQFPNYSSELNVNALELDDSALYLCASRAGPGYGYTFGSGTRLTVV.

This rearrangement joins TRBV6-1 to TRBJ1-5; possible D gene TRBD1, 6 bases. The CDR3 is 20 residues long. Trimming took off 1 base at V and 6 bases at J, with 28 bases between the two ends. Looked up from germline, CDR1 is MNHNS and CDR2 is SASEGT. This chain's CDR3 is CASSEGRDTKKEISGQPQHF. CDR3 nucleotides: TGTGCCAGCAGTGAAGGCCGGGACACCAAGAAGGAGATCAGTGGTCAGCCCCAGCATTTT.

The rearrangement links TRBV30 to TRBJ1-6, with D perhaps TRBD1 (5 bases). The V gene lost 0 bases and the J gene lost 7 bases, with 10 bases spanning the gap. From germline, CDR1 is GTSNPN and CDR2 SVGIG (reference sequence). The CDR3 sequence is 14 residues long. The CDR3 loop is CAWSVLGGNSPLHF. CDR3 nucleotides: TGTGCCTGGAGTGTACTGGGGGGGAATTCACCCCTCCACTTT.

The chain combines TRBV2 with TRBJ1-6; D is uncertain. The CDR3 consists of 13 residues. Germline V gene data show CDR1 as SNHLY and CDR2 as FYNNEI. The germline V and J ends were trimmed by 8 bases and 13 bases, with 18 bases remaining between them. CDR3 residues: CASYYGSPAPLHF. The CDR3 DNA sequence: TGTGCCAGCTATTACGGGTCTCCGGCGCCCCTCCACTTT.

This chain uses TRBV4-1 with TRBJ2-7; 7 positions match TRBD2. Germline V gene data show CDR1 as MGHRA and CDR2 as YSYEKL. Trimming at V came to 4 bases and at J to 2 bases, leaving 14 bases not matched to a gene. CDR3 length equals 17 residues. CDR3 loop: CASSREMGGGVTYEQYF. The CDR3 coding sequence is TGCGCCAGCAGCCGCGAGATGGGTGGGGGGGTTACCTACGAGCAGTACTTC.

J is TRBJ1-5 and V is TRBV4-1, with 7 bases matching TRBD1. After removal of 1 base from V and 2 bases from J, the junction contained 11 bases not matched to a gene. CDR1 MGHRA and CDR2 YSYEKL come from the germline V gene. This CDR3 region has 18 residues. The CDR3 region has the DNA TGCGCCAGCAGCCAAGTTGGTAAACAGGGGAAGGGCAATCAGCCCCAGCATTTT. Its protein is CASSQVGKQGKGNQPQHF.

A single count supports this clone. This rearrangement joins TRBV9 to TRBJ2-1; 8 positions agree with TRBD2. This CDR3 spans 15 amino acids. Germline-derived CDR1 and CDR2 are SGDLS and YYNGEE. With 0 bases clipped from V and 4 bases from J, the junction kept 3 bases outside the gene matches. CDR3 DNA: TGTGCCAGCAGCGTAGCGGGACTAGTTTACAATGAGCAGTTCTTC. Protein: CASSVAGLVYNEQFF.

This clone has only a few counts. The V and J genes are TRBV7-9 and TRBJ1-2; D is undetermined. Between the trimmed V and J ends, which lost 4 bases and 3 bases, there was a span of 12 bases. Germline V gene lookup returns CDR1 SEHNR and CDR2 FQNEAQ (reference sequence). This CDR3 contains 14 residues. CDR3 coding DNA: TGTGCCAGCAGCTCGGAACGGTCGCACTATGGCTACACCTTC. Translated, it gives CASSSERSHYGYTF. Filled out from reference TRBV7-9 and TRBJ1-2, the complete variable domain reads DTGVSQNPRHKITKRGQNVTFRCDPISEHNRLYWYRQTLGQGPEFLTYFQNEAQLEKSRLLSDRFSAERPKGSFSTLEIQRTEQGDSAMYLCASSSERSHYGYTFGSGTRLTVV.

This rearrangement joins TRBV9 to TRBJ1-2; D gene ambiguous. The V gene's germline CDR1 is SGDLS and CDR2 YYNGEE. The length of the CDR3 is 14 residues. V was pared by 0 bases and J by 0 bases, with 6 bases between. The CDR3 region is CASSVVSANYGYTF. In DNA, the CDR3 is TGTGCCAGCAGCGTAGTTTCAGCTAACTATGGCTACACCTTC.

This clone was counted between two and nine times. The J gene is TRBJ2-5, the V gene TRBV5-1; 8 positions agree with TRBD1. The trim removed 0 bases at V and 1 base at J, leaving 11 bases unmatched. Germline CDR1 reads SGHRS; CDR2 reads YFSETQ. The CDR3 contains 18 residues. CDR3 DNA sequence: TGCGCCAGCAGCTTGGCTGGGACAGGAGACTCCACCCAAGAGACCCAGTACTTC. This encodes CASSLAGTGDSTQETQYF.

This clone has just a few counts. In nucleotides, the CDR3 is TGTGCCAGCAGTGACTCACCGGGACCCTACGAGCAGTACTTC. Translation gives CASSDSPGPYEQYF. This rearrangement joins TRBV6-1 to TRBJ2-7; D may match TRBD1 or TRBD2 (5 bases each). The CDR3 length is 14 residues. Between the trimmed V and J ends, which lost 3 bases and 2 bases, there was a span of 11 bases. CDR1 is MNHNS and CDR2 is SASEGT in the germline V gene.

The rearrangement links TRBV30 to TRBJ2-7, with 8 bases aligning to TRBD2. From germline, CDR1 is GTSNPN and CDR2 SVGIG (reference sequence). This CDR3 is 12 amino acids long. V was clipped by 2 bases and J by 5 bases; unmatched bases: 2. The CDR3 sequence: CAWSRGGNEQYF. The CDR3 DNA follows: TGTGCCTGGAGTCGGGGGGGCAACGAGCAGTACTTC.

This clone turned up a few times. The chain has TRBV5-1 and TRBJ2-2, with 9 bases fitting TRBD2. Per germline, CDR1 SGHRS and CDR2 YFSETQ. This CDR3 has 17 amino acids. J was trimmed by 4 bases and V by 3 bases; bases with no gene match: 10. The CDR3 region has the DNA TGCGCCAGCAGCTCGGGAGTAGCGGGGGCCGGCACCGGGGAGCTGTTTTTT. Amino acid sequence: CASSSGVAGAGTGELFF.

The gene calls are TRBV7-9 and TRBJ1-4, with TRBD1 identical over 7 bases. Germline CDR1 and CDR2: SEHNR and FQNEAQ (reference sequence). Trimming cost V 4 bases and J 10 bases; bases outside gene matches: 12. This CDR3 contains 15 residues. This CDR3 is CASSSPGQSVGKLFF. The CDR3, as DNA: TGTGCCAGCAGCTCTCCGGGACAGTCTGTTGGAAAACTGTTTTTT.

The V and J genes are TRBV19 and TRBJ2-7; 8 bases agree with TRBD2. Germline CDR1 reads LNHDA; CDR2 reads SQIVND (reference sequence). J was trimmed by 0 bases and V by 2 bases; bases with no gene match: 3. This CDR3 region has 15 residues. CDR3 DNA: TGTGCCAGTAGTATACAGCGGGGGAGCTCCTACGAGCAGTACTTC. This sequence encodes CASSIQRGSSYEQYF.

This clone was observed once. CDR3 sequence (DNA): TGTGCCAGCAGCTTGATGGCCTCTGGGGCCAACGTCCTGACTTTC. Translating it yields CASSLMASGANVLTF. The V and J genes are TRBV7-2 and TRBJ2-6; D gene uncertain. Trimming stripped 3 bases from V and 0 bases from J, with 6 bases between. This CDR3 comprises 15 residues. Germline V CDR1 and CDR2: SGHTA, FQGNSA.

Only a few counts were recorded for this clone. The rearrangement uses TRBV5-5 and TRBJ1-6, with D perhaps matching TRBD1 (6 bases). The CDR3 extends over 13 amino acids. V gave up 1 base and J gave up 10 bases, with 9 bases separating them. Looked up from germline, CDR1 is SGHKS and CDR2 is YYEKEE (reference sequence). The CDR3 sequence is CASSLTGTSPLHF. CDR3 nucleotides: TGTGCCAGCAGCTTGACAGGGACCTCACCCCTCCACTTT.

This clone was seen more than once but under ten times. The chain uses TRBV14 and TRBJ2-7; maybe TRBD2 (5 bases). The CDR3 has 14 amino acids. The germline V and J ends were trimmed by 0 bases and 6 bases, with 12 bases remaining between them. Germline V gene sequence: CDR1 SGHDN, CDR2 FVKESK. CDR3 nucleotide sequence: TGTGCCAGCAGCCAAGATGGGAGAGGAGTCGAGCAGTACTTC. It translates to CASSQDGRGVEQYF.

The chain joins TRBV6-1 to TRBJ2-3; D tentatively fits TRBD1 or TRBD2 (5 bases each). The CDR3 spans 14 residues. CDR1 MNHNS and CDR2 SASEGT come from the germline V gene. Deletions cut 7 bases from V and 1 base from J, with 12 bases between. This CDR3 is CASTRDGRTDTQYF. As DNA, the CDR3 is TGTGCCAGCACCAGGGACGGGCGCACAGATACGCAGTATTTT.

The chain joins TRBV7-8 to TRBJ1-6, with D maybe TRBD1 (6 bases). The V and J ends lost 2 bases and 7 bases respectively, with 12 bases between them. Germline V gene sequence: CDR1 SGHVS, CDR2 FQNEAQ. This CDR3 spans 15 amino acids. The CDR3 DNA sequence: TGTGCCAGCAGCTTAACGACAGGATGGAATTCACCCCTCCACTTT. Translated, it gives CASSLTTGWNSPLHF. The full variable domain, its missing parts supplied by reference TRBV7-8 and TRBJ1-6, is GAGVSQSPRYKVAKRGQDVALRCDPISGHVSLFWYQQALGQGPEFLTYFQNEAQLDKSGLPSDRFFAERPEGSVSTLKIQRTQQEDSAVYLCASSLTTGWNSPLHFGNGTRLTVT.

V usage is TRBV7-6 and J usage is TRBJ2-5; D unclear. CDR1 and CDR2 (germline): SGHVS, FNYEAQ. The CDR3 consists of 13 residues. Trimming shortened V by 1 base and J by 2 bases, and 5 bases separated the two germline ends. The CDR3 DNA reads as TGTGCCAGCAGCTTAGGGGGTCAAGAGACCCAGTACTTC. Translated: CASSLGGQETQYF.

This clone appeared once. The rearrangement joins TRBV5-4 to TRBJ2-7; D is undetermined. The CDR3 has 15 amino acids. Trimming removed 1 base at V and 0 bases at J, with 11 bases between. Germline CDR1 reads SGHNT; CDR2 reads YYREEE (reference sequence). CDR3 loop: CASSLPAKSSYEQYF. CDR3 bases: TGTGCCAGCAGCTTGCCCGCGAAAAGCTCCTACGAGCAGTACTTC.

V is TRBV2 and J is TRBJ2-5, with TRBD1 matching 7 bases. The CDR3 is made up of 15 amino acids. V lost 3 bases to trimming and J lost 1 base; unmatched junction nucleotides: 5. In germline, CDR1 is SNHLY, CDR2 FYNNEI. CDR3 residues: CASSDTRQGQETQYF. The CDR3 coding sequence is TGTGCCAGCAGTGATACCCGACAGGGCCAAGAGACCCAGTACTTC. Full variable domain (rest looked up from reference TRBV2 and TRBJ2-5): EPEVTQTPSHQVTQMGQEVILRCVPISNHLYFYWYRQILGQKVEFLVSFYNNEISEKSEIFDDQFSVERPDGSNFTLKIRSTKLEDSAMYFCASSDTRQGQETQYFGPGTRLLVL.

The V and J genes are TRBV20-1 and TRBJ1-2; D gene uncertain. The CDR3 has 11 amino acids. The V end lost 8 bases, the J end lost 7 bases, and 14 bases lay between the germline ends. From germline, CDR1 is DFQATT and CDR2 SNEGSKA (reference sequence). For the CDR3, the DNA is TGCAGTCTTCCCGAGATGGCTGGCTACACCTTC. Translated: CSLPEMAGYTF.

The rearrangement joins TRBV11-2 to TRBJ2-1; TRBD1 matches 8 bases. Germline CDR1 reads SGHAT; CDR2 reads FQNNGV. This CDR3 region has 19 residues. With 2 bases clipped from V and 5 bases from J, the junction kept 17 bases outside the gene matches. The CDR3: CASSLRSSTGGTSHNEQFF. CDR3 nucleotides: TGTGCCAGCAGCTTAAGGTCGAGTACAGGGGGGACATCTCACAATGAGCAGTTCTTC.